This entry features one T cell receptor (beta chain) sequence. Its binding antigen is unknown. Per-base quality was not reported, and no clone a single base away is much larger than it. The trial excluded patients who had a history of autoimmune disease or were on systemic immunosuppression. Peripheral blood for TCR sequencing was collected from all dose cohorts at baseline, on cycle 4 day 1, and on cycle 7 day 1. Samples came from an open-label, multicenter, first-in-human phase I dose-escalation trial of ivuxolimab. The trial enrolled adults with locally advanced or metastatic head and neck squamous cell, hepatocellular, melanoma or renal cell carcinoma. Before TCR sequencing, CD4+ T cells and CD8+ T cells were sorted from peripheral blood as separate populations. CDR1 MNHEY and CDR2 SVGAGI are derived from the germline V gene. V is clipped by 0 bases and J by 7 bases, and the sequence between their germline boundaries is 3 bases long. The CDR3 has 12 amino acids, counting the end cysteine and phenylalanine. Of all the DNA, just the CDR3 is kept, 36 bases in frame from base 1.

These data belong to a study of OX40 agonist ivuxolimab in advanced cancers. About the study as a whole: Ivuxolimab was an agonistic, fully human IgG2 monoclonal antibody directed against OX40 (CD134), a costimulatory receptor. Intravenous ivuxolimab was administered to patients every 2 weeks at six dose levels: 0.01, 0.1, 0.3, 1.5, 3 and 10 mg/kg. Of the approximately 50 dose-escalation patients, hepatocellular carcinoma was present in some 19, melanoma in around 15, renal cell carcinoma in 9 and head and neck cancer in 9. A male proportion of 75% to 85% and a mean age of approximately 62 years, ranging from about 20 to 80, were recorded for the dose-escalation cohort. Patients were allowed to have had prior anti-PD-1, anti-PD-L1 or anti-CTLA-4 therapy, and 30% to 40% of the dose-escalation patients had been treated with checkpoint inhibitors. Partial responses occurred in three dose-escalation patients: two with cutaneous melanoma and one with hepatocellular carcinoma. Peripheral TCRbeta sequencing was intended to test whether TCR sequence diversity was altered and clonal T-cell expansion was caused by ivuxolimab. The paper covers the monotherapy dose-escalation part of the phase I ivuxolimab trial, which included N of about 50 patients.

Genomic DNA was isolated from the sorted cells so that the TCRbeta CDR3 region could be sequenced. TCRbeta CDR3 regions were sequenced using the immunoSEQ Assay. Held by TCRdb, this immuneACCESS table contains in-frame sequences only and omits some clones. Under half of the omission traces to an unresolved V gene where checked; the cause of the rest is unknown. The sample data list about 64,000 clones, and 85% to 95% of these were observed just once. The ten biggest clones cover roughly 0.45% of the sample. General study outcomes and caveats: After ivuxolimab, more expanded clones were found on average in CD8+ T cells than in CD4+ T cells. Low levels of normalized T-cell clonal expansion were also seen in some patients who did not respond. In the 0.1-3.0 mg/kg groups, partial responders were among the patients with the lowest normalized peripheral clonal expansion, particularly in CD8+ T cells. The antigen specificity of the clonally expanded peripheral T cells was not determined. At doses from 0.1 to 3.0 mg/kg, clonal expansion was seen in both CD4+ and CD8+ blood T cells between baseline and week 6.

The V and J segments used are TRBV6-5 and TRBJ1-4, with no D gene named confidently. Sequenced here: CD4+ or CD8+ T cells sorted from blood, sampled in a trial of the OX40 agonist ivuxolimab. This TCR derives from an adult with an advanced solid tumor such as melanoma, head and neck, liver or kidney cancer. The bases are TGTGCCAGCAGTTACTCGGGTGAAAAACTGTTTTTT. It specifies CASSYSGEKLFF.